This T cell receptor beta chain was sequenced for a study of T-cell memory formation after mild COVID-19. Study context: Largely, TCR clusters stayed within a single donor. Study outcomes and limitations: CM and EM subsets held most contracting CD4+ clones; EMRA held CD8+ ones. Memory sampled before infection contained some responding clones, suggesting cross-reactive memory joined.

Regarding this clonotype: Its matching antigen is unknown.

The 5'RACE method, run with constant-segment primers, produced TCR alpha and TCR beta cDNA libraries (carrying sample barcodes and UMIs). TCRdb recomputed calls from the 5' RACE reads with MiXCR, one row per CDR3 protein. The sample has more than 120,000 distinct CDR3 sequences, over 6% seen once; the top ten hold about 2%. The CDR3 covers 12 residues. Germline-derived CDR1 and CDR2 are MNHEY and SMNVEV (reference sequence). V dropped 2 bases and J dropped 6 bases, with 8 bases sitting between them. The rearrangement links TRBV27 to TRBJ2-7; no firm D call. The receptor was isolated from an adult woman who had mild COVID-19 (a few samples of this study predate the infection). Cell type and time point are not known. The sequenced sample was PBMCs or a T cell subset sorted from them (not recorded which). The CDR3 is CASSLNDREQYF. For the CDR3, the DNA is TGTGCCAGCAGTTTAAATGATCGCGAGCAGTACTTC.